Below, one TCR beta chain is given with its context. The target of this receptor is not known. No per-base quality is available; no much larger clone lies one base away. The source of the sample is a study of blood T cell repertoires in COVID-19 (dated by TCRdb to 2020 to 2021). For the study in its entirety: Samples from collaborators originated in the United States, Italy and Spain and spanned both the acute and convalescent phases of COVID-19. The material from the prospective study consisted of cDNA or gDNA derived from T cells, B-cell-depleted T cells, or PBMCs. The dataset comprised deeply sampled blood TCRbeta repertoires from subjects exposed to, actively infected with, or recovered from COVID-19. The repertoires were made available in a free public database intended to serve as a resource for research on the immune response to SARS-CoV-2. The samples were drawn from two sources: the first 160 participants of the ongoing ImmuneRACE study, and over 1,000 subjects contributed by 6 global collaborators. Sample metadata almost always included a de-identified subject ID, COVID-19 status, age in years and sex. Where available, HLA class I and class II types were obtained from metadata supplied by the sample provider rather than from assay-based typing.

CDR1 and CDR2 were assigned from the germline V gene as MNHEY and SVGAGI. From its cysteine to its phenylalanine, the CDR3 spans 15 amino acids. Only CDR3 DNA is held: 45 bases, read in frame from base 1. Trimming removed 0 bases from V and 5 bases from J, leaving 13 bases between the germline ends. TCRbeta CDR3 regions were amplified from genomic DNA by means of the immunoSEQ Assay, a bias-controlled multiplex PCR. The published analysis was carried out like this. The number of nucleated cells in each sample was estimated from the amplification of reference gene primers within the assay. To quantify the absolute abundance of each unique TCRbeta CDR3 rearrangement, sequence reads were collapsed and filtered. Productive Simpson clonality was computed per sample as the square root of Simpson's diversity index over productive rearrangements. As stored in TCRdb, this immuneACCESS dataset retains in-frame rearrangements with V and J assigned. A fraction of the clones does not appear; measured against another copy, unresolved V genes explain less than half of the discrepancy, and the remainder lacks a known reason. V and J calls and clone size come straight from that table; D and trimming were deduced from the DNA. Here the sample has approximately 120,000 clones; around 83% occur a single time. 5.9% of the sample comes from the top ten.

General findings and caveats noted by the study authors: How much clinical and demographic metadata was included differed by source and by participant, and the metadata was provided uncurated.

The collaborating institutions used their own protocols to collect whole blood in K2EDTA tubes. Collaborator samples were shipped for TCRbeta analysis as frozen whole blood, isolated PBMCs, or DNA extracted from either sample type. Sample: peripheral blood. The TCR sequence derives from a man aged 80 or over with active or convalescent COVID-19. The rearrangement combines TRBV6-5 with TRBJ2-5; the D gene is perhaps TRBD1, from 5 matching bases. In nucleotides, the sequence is TGTGCCAGCAGTTACTCCTGGACACAACGGGAGACCCAGTACTTC. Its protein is CASSYSWTQRETQYF.